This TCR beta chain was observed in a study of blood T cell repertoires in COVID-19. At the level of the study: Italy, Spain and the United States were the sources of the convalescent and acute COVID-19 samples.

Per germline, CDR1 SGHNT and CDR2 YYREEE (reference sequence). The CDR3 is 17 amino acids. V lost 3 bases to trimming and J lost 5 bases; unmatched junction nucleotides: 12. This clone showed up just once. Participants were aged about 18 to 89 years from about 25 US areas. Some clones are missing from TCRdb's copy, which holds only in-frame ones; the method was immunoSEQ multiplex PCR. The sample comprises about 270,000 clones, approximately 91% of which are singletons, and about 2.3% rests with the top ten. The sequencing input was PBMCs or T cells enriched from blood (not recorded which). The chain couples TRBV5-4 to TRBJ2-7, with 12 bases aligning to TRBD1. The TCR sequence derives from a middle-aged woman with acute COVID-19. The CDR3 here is CASSSGRDRGRRDEQYF. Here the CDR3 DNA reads TGTGCCAGCAGCTCCGGGCGGGACAGGGGGCGCAGGGACGAGCAGTACTTC.